This T cell receptor beta chain was retrieved from a study of cytomegalovirus exposure and HLA in healthy donors. With 60 Vbeta and 13 Jbeta primers, the PCR was carried out. The method was immunoSEQ multiplex PCR; TCRdb's version includes in-frame clones alone and lacks a portion of them. Of approximately 100,000 clones listed, over 70% were seen once; the top ten hold around 5.3%. Remarks on this clone: Its antigen remains unknown.

V dropped 0 bases and J dropped 0; count of bases not matched to a gene: 6. Germline lookup yields CDR1 SGDLS and CDR2 YYNGEE. CDR3 length equals 17 residues. General study findings and limits: The Asian-associated ancestry cluster reportedly had fewer N-insertions than the approximately 700-donor mean in a later analysis. Reported results showed that the classifier diagnosed cytomegalovirus status with high specificity and sensitivity. TCR beta V- and J-gene trimming was later associated with a missense DCLRE1C variant. On later analysis, the bulk of CMV-associated TCR beta chains appeared to be HLA-restricted.

The J gene is TRBJ2-3, the V gene TRBV9; 8 bases align to TRBD2. The TCR comes from a woman aged 40 to 50 in good health and CMV-seronegative. Material: PBMCs. CDR3 sequence (DNA): TGTGCCAGCAGCGTAGCGGGGGGGGGAACTAGCACAGATACGCAGTATTTT. The encoded protein is CASSVAGGGTSTDTQYF.